Each of the 8 T cell receptor beta chains below was sequenced from the same sample in a study of blood T cell repertoires in COVID-19. The method was immunoSEQ multiplex PCR; TCRdb's version includes in-frame clones alone and lacks a portion of them. This table has 85,000 to 90,000 clones, over 70% appearing once. The source material was peripheral blood. The receptors here all came from a human donor in a cohort sampled during active COVID-19.

This sequence joins TRBV3-1 (or the pseudogene TRBV3-2) and TRBJ2-1; 10 bases fit TRBD2. The CDR3 totals 14 residues. Germline lookup yields CDR1 LGHDT and CDR2 YNNKEL (reference sequence). V lost 3 bases and J lost 8; bases outside the gene matches: 4. The CDR3 region has the DNA TGTGCCAGCAGCCACGGGCTAGCGGGAGATGAGCAGTTCTTC. It is translated as CASSHGLAGDEQFF.

J is TRBJ1-2 and V is TRBV9, with D uncertain. From germline, CDR1 is SGDLS and CDR2 YYNGEE. The CDR3 extends over 14 amino acids. V gave up 4 bases and J gave up 2 bases, with 12 bases separating them. CDR3 sequence reads: CASSQAGGNYGYTF. In DNA form, the CDR3 reads TGTGCCAGCAGCCAAGCGGGAGGGAACTATGGCTACACCTTC.

This clone has a count of ten or more. The chain couples TRBV20-1 to TRBJ2-7, with a possible D match to TRBD2 (5 bases). The V end lost 3 bases, the J end lost 2 bases, and 11 bases lay between the germline ends. The CDR3 extends over 13 amino acids. Germline CDR1 reads DFQATT; CDR2 reads SNEGSKA (reference sequence). The CDR3 bases are TGCAGTGCTAGTGGGGAGAACGCCTACGAGCAGTACTTC. As protein: CSASGENAYEQYF.

The chain links TRBV10-2 to TRBJ2-3; no firm D call. Trimming stripped 11 bases from V and 0 bases from J, with 12 bases between. Per germline, CDR1 WSHSY and CDR2 SAAADI. The CDR3 has 13 residues. This CDR3 reads CACGRPSTDTQYF. CDR3 DNA: TGCGCCTGCGGTCGCCCTAGCACAGATACGCAGTATTTT.

The genes are TRBV3-1 (or the pseudogene TRBV3-2) and TRBJ1-1, with D unclear. Germline loops: CDR1 LGHDT, CDR2 YNNKEL (reference sequence). The V gene lost 6 bases and the J gene lost 2 bases, with 10 bases spanning the gap. The CDR3 totals 13 residues. Written as DNA, the CDR3 is TGTGCCAGCAGTACCGACTCTAACACTGAAGCTTTCTTT. Protein: CASSTDSNTEAFF.

The rearrangement uses TRBV5-1 and TRBJ2-7, with 16 bases identical to TRBD2. Germline lookup yields CDR1 SGHRS and CDR2 YFSETQ. Trimming removed 4 bases from V and 4 bases from J; junction bases left unmatched: 2. This CDR3 has 15 residues. The CDR3 DNA reads TGCGCCAGCAGCGAGGGACTAGCGGGAGGGTACGAGCAGTACTTC. Protein: CASSEGLAGGYEQYF. Based on the CDR3 plus reference TRBV5-1 and TRBJ2-7, the full variable domain is KAGVTQTPRYLIKTRGQQVTLSCSPISGHRSVSWYQQTPGQGLQFLFEYFSETQRNKGNFPGRFSGRQFSNSRSEMNVSTLELGDSALYLCASSEGLAGGYEQYFGPGTRLTVT.

The rearrangement links TRBV19 to TRBJ1-3; D unresolved. This CDR3 is built from 15 residues. From germline, CDR1 is LNHDA and CDR2 SQIVND (reference sequence). V was pared by 5 bases and J by 0 bases, with 11 bases between. CDR3 DNA sequence: TGTGCCAGTAGTCTGTCTGTCAGCTCTGGAAACACCATATATTTT. Amino acid sequence: CASSLSVSSGNTIYF.

This clone was found once. The chain recombines TRBV9 with TRBJ1-1; 8 nucleotides align to TRBD1. The CDR3 totals 13 residues. Germline CDR1 is SGDLS and CDR2 is YYNGEE. The J segment lost 6 bases and the V segment lost 7 bases, leaving 8 bases of the junction unmatched. The CDR3: CASSRTGLSEAFF. The CDR3 DNA is TGTGCCAGCTCTCGGACAGGGCTATCTGAAGCTTTCTTT. The full variable domain, with the rest looked up from reference TRBV9 and TRBJ1-1, is DSGVTQTPKHLITATGQRVTLRCSPRSGDLSVYWYQQSLDQGLQFLIQYYNGEERAKGNILERFSAQQFPDLHSELNLSSLELGDSALYFCASSRTGLSEAFFGQGTRLTVV.